The count of the clone carrying this T cell receptor beta chain is one. Under the authors' procedure: Amplification with reference gene primers provided the estimates of nucleated cell counts. Sequencing was performed with immunoSEQ multiplex PCR; in TCRdb, only in-frame clones are kept and a portion is missing. V and J calls plus clone size are reproduced from that table; the DNA served to infer D and trimming. The sample has around 200,000 clones, more than 75% seen once; the top ten hold 0.85% to 0.95%. The junction had 10 bases not matched to a gene; V was cut back by 9 bases and J by 2 bases. Germline CDR1 KGHDR, CDR2 SFDVKD. There are 15 residues in the CDR3. These data originate in a study of blood T cell repertoires in COVID-19.

V is TRBV24-1 and J is TRBJ2-7; TRBD2 matches at 9 bases. The sequence was collected from a woman aged 18-30 years who had recovered from COVID-19. The sample taken for sequencing was peripheral blood. DNA of the CDR3: TGTGCCACCTCCCCCGGGACTAGCCTGCCCTACGAGCAGTACTTC. It specifies CATSPGTSLPYEQYF.